The present TCR beta chain was sequenced within a study of T cell repertoires in cytomegalovirus infection. TCRdb used MiXCR to reprocess the reads, holding one entry per CDR3 protein. The sample contains hundreds of thousands of distinct CDR3 sequences, 35% to 45% of which appear only once. The CDR3 totals 15 residues. With 0 bases removed from V and 1 base from J, the gap between germline ends came to 9 bases. Germline assignment: CDR1 MGHRA and CDR2 YSYEKL. This clonotype has only a few counts. V usage is TRBV4-1 and J usage is TRBJ1-1, with D hard to call. Sequenced: PBMCs. This receptor was obtained from a human donor in good health (CMV status not recorded). Some clones in this sample may be carry-over from other donors' samples. CDR3 region: CASSQDRAGNTEAFF. Here the CDR3 DNA reads TGCGCCAGCAGCCAAGATCGAGCGGGGAACACTGAAGCTTTCTTT.